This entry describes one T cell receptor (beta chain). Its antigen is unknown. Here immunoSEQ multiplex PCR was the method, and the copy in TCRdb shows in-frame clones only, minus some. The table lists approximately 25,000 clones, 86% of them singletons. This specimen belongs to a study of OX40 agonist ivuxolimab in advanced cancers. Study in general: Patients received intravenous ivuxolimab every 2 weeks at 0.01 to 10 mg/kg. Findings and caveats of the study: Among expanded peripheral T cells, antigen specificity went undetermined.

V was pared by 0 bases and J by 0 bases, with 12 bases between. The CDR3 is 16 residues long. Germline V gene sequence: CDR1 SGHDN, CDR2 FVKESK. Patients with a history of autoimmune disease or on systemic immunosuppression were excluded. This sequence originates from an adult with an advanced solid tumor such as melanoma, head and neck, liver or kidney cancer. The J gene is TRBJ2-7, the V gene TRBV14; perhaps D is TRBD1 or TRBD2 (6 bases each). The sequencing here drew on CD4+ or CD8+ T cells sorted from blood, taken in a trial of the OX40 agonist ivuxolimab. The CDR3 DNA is TGTGCCAGCAGCCAAGAATACGGGGGCCTCTCCTACGAGCAGTACTTC. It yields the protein CASSQEYGGLSYEQYF.